Following are 26 T cell receptor beta chains from one sample sequenced in a study of spatial heterogeneity in lung cancer. TCRdb fed the 5' RACE reads into MiXCR, producing one record per CDR3 protein. The repertoire holds 48,000 or so distinct CDR3 sequences, with roughly 5.2% as singletons. Noted time point: sample taken at primary tumor resection. The sample here was PBMCs, taken at surgery. The receptors shown here come from a male donor with early-stage non-small cell lung cancer.

This clonotype was observed many times. The chain employs TRBV7-2 and TRBJ2-1; D is uncertain. The CDR3 is 15 residues long. V was shortened by 1 base and J by 0 bases, with 7 bases between the two germline ends. Germline CDR1 SGHTA, CDR2 FQGNSA. In DNA, the CDR3 is TGTGCCAGCAGCTTAGATCGACTCTCCTACAATGAGCAGTTCTTC. Its translation is CASSLDRLSYNEQFF.

This clonotype was seen at least ten times. The chain employs TRBV4-2 and TRBJ2-1; possibly TRBD2 for D (6 bases). The CDR3 has 16 amino acids. Germline V gene data show CDR1 as LGHNA and CDR2 as YNFKEQ. The V gene lost 4 bases and the J gene lost 10 bases, with 23 bases spanning the gap. As DNA, the CDR3 is TGTGCCAGCAGCCGTGGGGAGACTAGGGGCACCACGGAGCAGTTCTTC. Its protein product is CASSRGETRGTTEQFF.

This clonotype was observed at least ten times. The chain carries TRBV11-2 and TRBJ2-2; D possibly uses TRBD1 or TRBD2 (5 bases each). The CDR3 has 18 residues. Trimming shortened V by 5 bases and J by 0 bases, and 19 bases separated the two germline ends. Germline V gene sequence: CDR1 SGHAT, CDR2 FQNNGV. Here the CDR3 DNA reads TGTGCCAGCAGCGCAACCCTCCGGGGACCCGCGAACACCGGGGAGCTGTTTTTT. Protein: CASSATLRGPANTGELFF. The complete variable domain, with remaining parts taken from reference TRBV11-2 and TRBJ2-2, reads EAGVAQSPRYKIIEKRQSVAFWCNPISGHATLYWYQQILGQGPKLLIQFQNNGVVDDSQLPKDRFSAERLKGVDSTLKIQPAKLEDSAVYLCASSATLRGPANTGELFFGEGSRLTVL.

This clonotype was recorded many times. The CDR3 DNA is TGCAGCGTTTCGACAGGAGAGACCCAGTACTTC. Protein product: CSVSTGETQYF. The rearrangement joins TRBV29-1 to TRBJ2-5; D is possibly TRBD1 (6 bases). V dropped 5 bases and J dropped 4 bases, with 8 bases sitting between them. CDR3 length equals 11 residues. Germline CDR1 and CDR2: SQVTM and ANQGSEA.

This clonotype was found many times. J is TRBJ2-7 and V is TRBV2; D remains ambiguous. Germline CDR1 is SNHLY and CDR2 is FYNNEI. The germline V and J ends were trimmed by 6 bases and 1 base, with 16 bases remaining between them. The CDR3 extends over 15 amino acids. The CDR3 DNA sequence: TGTGCCAGCAGCCTCGTCCGACGCGGTTCCTACGAGCAGTACTTC. Translation: CASSLVRRGSYEQYF.

This clonotype was detected ten times or more. The rearrangement joins TRBV11-2 to TRBJ2-2; D unclear. The V gene's germline CDR1 is SGHAT and CDR2 FQNNGV. V lost 1 base to trimming and J lost 4 bases, with 13 bases between them. The CDR3 covers 16 residues. This CDR3 reads CASSLVFGVGTGELFF. The CDR3 nucleotides are TGTGCCAGCAGCTTAGTTTTTGGGGTCGGCACCGGGGAGCTGTTTTTT. The full variable domain, with the rest looked up from reference TRBV11-2 and TRBJ2-2, is EAGVAQSPRYKIIEKRQSVAFWCNPISGHATLYWYQQILGQGPKLLIQFQNNGVVDDSQLPKDRFSAERLKGVDSTLKIQPAKLEDSAVYLCASSLVFGVGTGELFFGEGSRLTVL.

Ten or more counts support this clonotype. The chain is built from TRBV20-1 and TRBJ2-2, with D perhaps matching TRBD1 (5 bases). V was trimmed by 5 bases and J by 5 bases, leaving 9 bases between them. Germline lookup yields CDR1 DFQATT and CDR2 SNEGSKA (reference sequence). This CDR3 has 12 residues. The CDR3 nucleotides read TGCAGTGCTGACAGTCGTACCGGGGAGCTGTTTTTT. It encodes CSADSRTGELFF.

Ten or more counts support this clonotype. The V gene is TRBV24-1, the J gene TRBJ2-1; 10 bases agree with TRBD1. Germline CDR1 and CDR2: KGHDR and SFDVKD. V lost 4 bases, J lost 8 bases, and 13 bases stayed unmatched. The CDR3 is 17 amino acids. Written as DNA, the CDR3 is TGTGCCACCAGTGACCACCCCGCGGGGACAGGGGTTTATGAGCAGTTCTTC. Translated: CATSDHPAGTGVYEQFF.

This clonotype was counted ten times or more. V and J are TRBV18 and TRBJ1-1; a weak D match, TRBD1 (6 bases). The germline V gene encodes CDR1 KGHSH and CDR2 LQKENI. V was clipped by 2 bases and J by 2 bases, with 9 bases between them. This CDR3 region has 14 residues. This chain's CDR3 is CASSPARGNTEAFF. In DNA form, the CDR3 reads TGTGCCAGCTCACCAGCCAGGGGAAACACTGAAGCTTTCTTT.

V gene TRBV5-6 combines with J gene TRBJ1-1; D ambiguous. The CDR3 is made up of 14 amino acids. Trimming stripped 0 bases from V and 4 bases from J, with 10 bases between. Germline CDR1 reads SGHDT; CDR2 reads YYEEEE. CDR3 protein: CASSLGYGSTEAFF. The CDR3 DNA sequence: TGTGCCAGCAGCTTGGGGTACGGGAGCACTGAAGCTTTCTTT.

This clonotype was counted ten times or more. This sequence joins TRBV19 and TRBJ1-5; D not resolved. Germline lookup yields CDR1 LNHDA and CDR2 SQIVND (reference sequence). V lost 5 bases to trimming and J lost 7 bases, with 9 bases between them. There are 12 residues in the CDR3. The CDR3 is CASSLSTQPQHF. The CDR3 region has the DNA TGTGCCAGTAGTCTCTCGACCCAGCCCCAGCATTTT.

The V call is TRBV7-3, the J call TRBJ2-1, with 9 positions matching TRBD2. Per germline, CDR1 SGHTA and CDR2 FQGTGA. There are 17 residues in the CDR3. The ends lost 4 bases at V and 0 bases at J; junction bases unmatched: 7. This CDR3 reads CASSSRGSGSSYNEQFF. The CDR3 nucleotides read TGTGCCAGCAGCTCCCGGGGTAGCGGGAGCTCCTACAATGAGCAGTTCTTC.

This clonotype was picked up many times. The gene calls are TRBV12-3 or TRBV12-4 and TRBJ2-2; tentatively, D is TRBD1 (6 bases). This CDR3 is built from 16 residues. V lost 6 bases and J lost 0, with 14 bases in between. The DNA of the CDR3 is TGTGCCAGCAGGGAGAGACAGGCGACGAACACCGGGGAGCTGTTTTTT. Protein product: CASRERQATNTGELFF.

This clonotype has a count of ten or more. V is TRBV24-1 and J is TRBJ2-1, with D possibly TRBD1 on 7 matching bases. Germline V lookup: CDR1 KGHDR, CDR2 SFDVKD. Trimming stripped 9 bases from V and 0 bases from J, with 14 bases between. This CDR3 has 15 residues. Written as DNA, the CDR3 is TGTGCCACCGGAGGGGGACAGAGCTCCTACAATGAGCAGTTCTTC. Protein sequence: CATGGGQSSYNEQFF.

This clonotype was seen a few times. This rearrangement joins TRBV20-1 to TRBJ2-1; the match to TRBD2 covers 11 bases. The CDR3 is 14 amino acids. The germline gives CDR1 DFQATT, CDR2 SNEGSKA (reference sequence). J lost 9 bases, V lost 2 bases, and 6 bases had no gene match. The CDR3 loop is CSARPLAGEGEQFF. The CDR3 region has the DNA TGCAGTGCTAGACCACTAGCGGGAGAGGGTGAGCAGTTCTTC.

The table lists this clonotype with many counts. The V gene is TRBV6-5, the J gene TRBJ1-2; D remains ambiguous. Germline V lookup: CDR1 MNHEY, CDR2 SVGAGI. The germline V and J ends were trimmed by 0 bases and 0 bases, with 8 bases remaining between them. The CDR3 loop spans 15 amino acids. The CDR3 DNA follows: TGTGCCAGCAGTTACTCGAAGGAGTCTAACTATGGCTACACCTTC. Amino acids: CASSYSKESNYGYTF.

The sample holds many counts of this clonotype. The chain uses TRBV7-9 and TRBJ2-1; 10 bases line up with TRBD1. CDR1 and CDR2 from the germline V gene are SEHNR and FQNEAQ (reference sequence). The CDR3 has 14 residues. The J segment lost 1 base and the V segment lost 10 bases, leaving 4 bases of the junction unmatched. CDR3 bases: TGTGCCATCCCGGGACAGGGGTCCTACAATGAGCAGTTCTTC. It encodes CAIPGQGSYNEQFF.

This clonotype occurred many times. The V call is TRBV20-1, the J call TRBJ2-7; D unresolved. This CDR3 contains 13 residues. V shed 2 bases and J shed 0 bases, with 8 bases lying between them. Germline V gene lookup returns CDR1 DFQATT and CDR2 SNEGSKA (reference sequence). The CDR3 nucleotides read TGCAGTGCTAGACCCAAGCACTCCTACGAGCAGTACTTC. Residues: CSARPKHSYEQYF.

In its sample, this clonotype was seen a few times. The chain combines TRBV6-6 with TRBJ2-3; 8 nucleotides line up with TRBD2. The CDR3 is 16 residues long. V was clipped by 5 bases and J by 3 bases; unmatched bases: 10. The V gene's germline CDR1 is MNHNY and CDR2 SVGAGI (reference sequence). Here the CDR3 reads CASSLKAGEITDTQYF. DNA of the CDR3: TGTGCCAGCAGTCTAAAAGCGGGAGAGATTACAGATACGCAGTATTTT.

There are a few counts of this clonotype. J is TRBJ2-5 and V is TRBV10-1, with 7 bases that match TRBD2. The CDR3 is made up of 14 amino acids. With V trimmed by 8 bases and J by 5 bases, 11 bases remained unmatched. Per the germline V gene, CDR1 is WNHNN and CDR2 is SYGVQD (reference sequence). This CDR3 is CASSSGTGGETQYF. The CDR3 DNA is TGCGCCAGCTCTTCAGGGACCGGGGGGGAGACCCAGTACTTC.

This clonotype was detected only a few times. CDR3 protein: CAISDSTSGRMPGYNEQFF. CDR3 DNA sequence: TGTGCCATCAGTGATTCTACTAGCGGGAGGATGCCGGGGTACAATGAGCAGTTCTTC. V is TRBV10-3 and J is TRBJ2-1, with 12 positions matching TRBD2. Per germline, CDR1 ENHRY and CDR2 SYGVKD. The CDR3 sequence is 19 residues long. Unmatched junction bases numbered 13, after V lost 3 bases and J lost 4 bases.

In its sample, this clonotype was seen many times. V usage is TRBV2 and J usage is TRBJ2-2; D is undetermined. Germline-derived CDR1 and CDR2 are SNHLY and FYNNEI. V was clipped by 7 bases and J by 8 bases, with 8 bases between them. The CDR3 sequence is 11 residues long. CDR3 coding DNA: TGTGCCAGCACCCCGTATGGGGAGCTGTTTTTT. Protein sequence: CASTPYGELFF.

The chain carries TRBV20-1 and TRBJ2-2, with TRBD1 matching over 7 bases. Germline V gene data show CDR1 as DFQATT and CDR2 as SNEGSKA (reference sequence). V shed 2 bases and J 5 bases; nucleotides not matched to a gene: 8. This CDR3 spans 15 amino acids. CDR3 nucleotides: TGCAGTGCTAGAAAGCCGACAGGGTGGACCGGGGAGCTGTTTTTT. Translation: CSARKPTGWTGELFF.

This clonotype appeared many times. The rearrangement uses TRBV18 and TRBJ1-2; 8 bases match TRBD1. The CDR3 is 14 amino acids. Per the germline V gene, CDR1 is KGHSH and CDR2 is LQKENI. V trimming: 3 bases; J trimming: 8 bases; junction bases outside the gene matches: 8. CDR3: CASSPFRGRRGYTF. The CDR3 DNA sequence: TGTGCCAGCTCACCGTTCAGGGGGCGCCGGGGCTACACCTTC.

The table lists this clonotype with many counts. The J gene is TRBJ2-5, the V gene TRBV4-1, with D possibly being TRBD1 or TRBD2 (6 bases each). The CDR3 spans 14 residues. Germline V gene lookup returns CDR1 MGHRA and CDR2 YSYEKL. V lost 1 base and J 5 bases, leaving 11 bases between the germline ends. CDR3 residues: CASSQGRGRETQYF. Here the CDR3 DNA reads TGCGCCAGCAGCCAAGGAAGGGGGAGGGAGACCCAGTACTTC.

In this sample, this clonotype turned up many times. The J gene is TRBJ2-3, the V gene TRBV15; 9 bases map to TRBD2. The CDR3 runs to 17 residues. V gave up 1 base and J gave up 0 bases; unmatched junction bases: 5. Looked up from germline, CDR1 is LNHNV and CDR2 is YYDKDF (reference sequence). CDR3 coding DNA: TGTGCCACCAGCAGAGTACCGACTAGCGGTAGCACAGATACGCAGTATTTT. Its protein is CATSRVPTSGSTDTQYF.